Listed below are T cell receptor beta chains from one sample, sequenced in a study of a mutant IDH1 vaccine in newly diagnosed glioma. Their antigens remain unidentified. Method: immunoSEQ multiplex PCR; TCRdb's copy keeps in-frame clones and lacks some. The table has 110,000 or so clones, 75% to 90% seen once; the top ten hold around 0.6%. Specimen: PBMCs, collected from a glioma patient whose treatment included an IDH1 peptide vaccine. These TCRs come from a woman in her fifties or sixties with glioma. Each CDR3 is given with its conserved first and last residue. The D gene is left open where the match is weak. Size tells how often a clone was seen (once, few, many) or the class of an expanded clone, and some rows leave it out.

TRBJ2-1	TRBD2	TRBV27	-	TGTGCCAGCAGTTTATCGAGCGGGAGGCAGAATGAGCAGTTCTTC	CASSLSSGRQNEQFF
TRBJ2-3	TRBD1	TRBV19	once	TGTGCCAGTAGACCCACTCGGGACAGCCCCTTTATTAGCACAGATACGCAGTATTTT	CASRPTRDSPFISTDTQYF
TRBJ1-1	TRBD1	TRBV28	-	TGTGCCAGCACCCTCCTGACAGGGAGGACTGAAGCTTTCTTT	CASTLLTGRTEAFF
TRBJ2-3	-	TRBV10-2	-	TGCGCCAGCAGTGAGTCGTTGTCATCGGGGGCAGATACGCAGTATTTT	CASSESLSSGADTQYF
TRBJ2-7	-	TRBV5-6	-	TGTGCCAGCAGCCGGGACACCTACGAGCAGTACTTC	CASSRDTYEQYF
TRBJ2-7	-	TRBV21-1	-	TGTGCCAGCAGCAAACGGACTAGGCGTCCTTACGAGCAGTACTTC	CASSKRTRRPYEQYF
TRBJ1-4	TRBD1	TRBV6-6	few	TGTGCCAGCAGCCGGGACAGGGATTCGGAAAAACTGTTTTTT	CASSRDRDSEKLFF
TRBJ1-6	TRBD1	TRBV28	-	TGTGCCAGCAGTTTCTCGGACAGGGTAATGTCACCCCTCCACTTT	CASSFSDRVMSPLHF
TRBJ2-5	-	TRBV7-9	once	TGTGCCAGCAGCTTAGTGGTTAGCTCAGAGACCCAGTACTTC	CASSLVVSSETQYF
TRBJ1-4	-	TRBV7-9	-	TGTGCCAGCAGCTTAGCGCTAAGAGTAACCATTAGTATGGATGAAAAACTGTTTTTT	CASSLALRVTISMDEKLFF
TRBJ1-1	-	TRBV5-6	-	TGTGCCAGCAGCTTGGAAGGGACCGGCACTGAAGCTTTCTTT	CASSLEGTGTEAFF
TRBJ1-1	TRBD1	TRBV7-9	-	TGTGCCAGCAGCTCGGACAGGGGACCAGCTTTCTTT	CASSSDRGPAFF
TRBJ2-7	-	TRBV7-9	-	TGTGCCAGCAGCTTAGCGTATGTGGGGCGGCAGTACTTC	CASSLAYVGRQYF
TRBJ2-1	TRBD2	TRBV5-6	-	TGTGCCAGCAGCTCATTAGCGGGAATTGAGCAGTTCTTC	CASSSLAGIEQFF
TRBJ2-1	-	TRBV5-1	-	TGCGCCAGCAGCTTGGGGACGGAAACCTACAATGAGCAGTTCTTC	CASSLGTETYNEQFF
TRBJ2-2	TRBD1	TRBV5-1	-	TGCGCCAGCAGCACCCAGGGGGCCGGGGAGCTGTTTTTT	CASSTQGAGELFF
TRBJ2-7	-	TRBV15	-	TGTGCCACCAGCACAAACAGGGCCGGGGGCCTCGAGCAGTACTTC	CATSTNRAGGLEQYF
TRBJ2-3	-	TRBV11-2	-	TGTGCCAGCAGCCCGCTCCGAGGTTCAGATACGCAGTATTTT	CASSPLRGSDTQYF
TRBJ1-1	-	TRBV6-1	-	TGTGCCAGCACTGGGGCGATGAACACTGAAGCTTTCTTT	CASTGAMNTEAFF
TRBJ2-7	-	TRBV6-6	-	TGTGCCAGCAGACCCGTAGAGCGGCCCACCTACGAGCAGTACTTC	CASRPVERPTYEQYF
TRBJ1-1	TRBD1	TRBV4-1	-	TGCGCCAGCAGCCGCTGGACAGGGGGTGGTACTGAAGCTTTCTTT	CASSRWTGGGTEAFF
TRBJ2-6	-	TRBV7-9	few	TGTGCCAGCAGCCCCGGTGAGGGCCAGGGCCGTGGGGCCAACGTCCTGACTTTC	CASSPGEGQGRGANVLTF
TRBJ1-1	TRBD1	TRBV7-9	-	TGTGCCAGCACCAGGGACAGCGAAGCTTTCTTT	CASTRDSEAFF
TRBJ2-7	TRBD1	TRBV5-1	-	TGCGCCAGCAGTTTAAACCAGCGACAGGGGCACTCCTACGAGCAGTACTTC	CASSLNQRQGHSYEQYF
TRBJ1-5	-	TRBV5-1	-	TGCGCCAGCAGCCCGGACAGTCTAAATCAGCCCCAGCATTTT	CASSPDSLNQPQHF
TRBJ1-5	-	TRBV9	-	TGTGCCAGCAGCGTGGCTGGGACCCCTAATCAGCCCCAGCATTTT	CASSVAGTPNQPQHF
TRBJ1-3	TRBD1	TRBV11-2	-	TGTGCCAGCAGACAACTGACAGGGAAAGGAAACACCATATATTTT	CASRQLTGKGNTIYF
TRBJ2-7	-	TRBV5-4	once	TGTGCCAGCAGCCCGGTAAGCTCCTACGAGCAGTACTTC	CASSPVSSYEQYF
TRBJ1-1	-	TRBV5-6	-	TGTGCCAGCAAGTCCGGGACGGTGAACACTGAAGCTTTCTTT	CASKSGTVNTEAFF
TRBJ1-1	-	TRBV19	-	TGTGCCAGTAGTATGTACAGGGCAGGGAACACTGAAGCTTTCTTT	CASSMYRAGNTEAFF
TRBJ2-1	-	TRBV5-1	-	TGCGCCAGCAGCTTGAAGGCTTGGGAGTACAATGAGCAGTTCTTC	CASSLKAWEYNEQFF
TRBJ1-4	-	TRBV4-1	-	TGCGCCAGCGGCTCCAGCGGAACTAATGAAAAACTGTTTTTT	CASGSSGTNEKLFF
TRBJ2-5	-	TRBV7-2	-	TGTGCCAGCAGCTTAGGATTCGGGGGTATCTATGGAGAGACCCAGTACTTC	CASSLGFGGIYGETQYF
TRBJ2-2	-	TRBV28	-	TGTGCCAGCAGTTTAGGGACACCGAACACCGGGGAGCTGTTTTTT	CASSLGTPNTGELFF
TRBJ2-7	TRBD1	TRBV4-1	-	TGCGCCAGCAGCCAAGGGGGACAGGGGTTCTACGAGCAGTACTTC	CASSQGGQGFYEQYF
TRBJ2-7	TRBD2	TRBV6-4	-	TGTGCCAGCAGTGACTGGTGGGAGGGGCAAACCTACGAGCAGTACTTC	CASSDWWEGQTYEQYF
TRBJ2-1	TRBD2	TRBV6-5	-	TGTGCCAGCAGTTCCCCCGCGGCGGGAGAAGGGGATGAGCAGTTCTTC	CASSSPAAGEGDEQFF